The 18 T cell receptor beta chains listed next were all sequenced from one sample in a study of blood T cell repertoires in COVID-19. Libraries were prepared by immunoSEQ multiplex PCR; TCRdb keeps only in-frame clonotypes and omits some of them. Here the sample spans about 170,000 clones, around nine tenths being singletons. Sequenced material: PBMCs or T cells enriched from blood (not recorded which). Every receptor here comes from a woman aged 18-35 years who had recovered from COVID-19.

The chain uses TRBV4-1 and TRBJ2-5; 9 nucleotides agree with TRBD2. Germline CDR1 MGHRA, CDR2 YSYEKL. The CDR3 has 17 amino acids. V lost 0 bases to trimming and J lost 5 bases; unmatched junction nucleotides: 10. For the CDR3, the DNA is TGCGCCAGCAGCCAAGATGGCCTAGCGGGAAGGAGGGAGACCCAGTACTTC. Its translation is CASSQDGLAGRRETQYF.

The rearrangement joins TRBV6-1 to TRBJ1-4; tentatively, D is TRBD1 (6 bases). CDR1 and CDR2 (germline): MNHNS, SASEGT. The CDR3 is 14 amino acids. Trimming removed 2 bases from V and 4 bases from J, with 8 bases in between. This CDR3 reads CASSETGINEKLFF. The CDR3 region has the DNA TGTGCCAGCAGTGAAACAGGGATTAATGAAAAACTGTTTTTT.

This clone has a single count. The CDR3 here is CASSPEAETGTGNTIYF. The CDR3 DNA follows: TGTGCCAGCAGCCCCGAGGCCGAGACAGGGACTGGAAACACCATATATTTT. The V call is TRBV9, the J call TRBJ1-3; TRBD1 agrees at 7 bases. CDR3 length: 17 residues. V lost 4 bases to trimming and J lost 2 bases; unmatched junction nucleotides: 12. Per germline, CDR1 SGDLS and CDR2 YYNGEE.

This chain links TRBV30 with TRBJ1-5; D not certain. The ends were cut back, 0 bases at V and 4 bases at J, with 7 bases in the middle. Germline loops: CDR1 GTSNPN, CDR2 SVGIG (reference sequence). The CDR3 sequence is 13 residues long. The CDR3 DNA is TGTGCCTGGAGTGTCGGAGTAAATCAGCCCCAGCATTTT. It yields the protein CAWSVGVNQPQHF.

The chain uses TRBV3-1 (or the pseudogene TRBV3-2) and TRBJ2-7, with D maybe TRBD1 (5 bases). Trimming cost V 4 bases and J 6 bases, with 13 bases left between them. In germline, CDR1 is LGHDT, CDR2 YNNKEL (reference sequence). CDR3 length equals 13 residues. CDR3 nucleotides: TGTGCCAGCAGCCTGACAGTTAAGGGCGAGCAGTACTTC. Its protein is CASSLTVKGEQYF.

This chain connects TRBV5-4 to TRBJ2-2, with D perhaps TRBD2 (5 bases). This CDR3 has 16 residues. The germline V gene encodes CDR1 SGHNT and CDR2 YYREEE (reference sequence). V lost 0 bases and J lost 6, with 15 bases in between. CDR3 residues: CASSLEPNIGAGELFF. In nucleotides, the CDR3 is TGTGCCAGCAGCTTGGAGCCGAACATCGGGGCCGGGGAGCTGTTTTTT.

This chain links TRBV6-5 with TRBJ2-3; tentatively, D is TRBD1 (6 bases). Trimming pared 8 bases from V and 6 bases from J, leaving 12 bases between. CDR1 and CDR2 (germline): MNHEY, SVGAGI. This CDR3 is 12 amino acids long. This CDR3 is CASGGQTDTQYF. The DNA of the CDR3 is TGTGCCAGCGGAGGACAGACGGATACGCAGTATTTT.

The gene calls are TRBV5-1 and TRBJ1-6; D possibly corresponds to TRBD1 (6 bases). The germline V gene has CDR1 SGHRS and CDR2 YFSETQ. The CDR3 covers 15 residues. Trimming took 0 bases from V and 4 from J, leaving 8 bases between them. CDR3 sequence (DNA): TGCGCCAGCAGCTTGGATGGACAGTATAATTCACCCCTCCACTTT. Its translation is CASSLDGQYNSPLHF.

V and J are TRBV11-2 and TRBJ2-7; TRBD2 agrees at 9 bases. The CDR3 contains 15 residues. Germline CDR1 is SGHAT and CDR2 is FQNNGV. The J segment lost 2 bases and the V segment lost 1 base, leaving 3 bases of the junction unmatched. The CDR3 is CASSLVAGGAYEQYF. The CDR3 nucleotides read TGTGCCAGCAGCTTAGTTGCGGGAGGGGCCTACGAGCAGTACTTC.

This clone appeared once. The chain is built from TRBV5-1 and TRBJ2-1; 14 bases line up with TRBD2. After removal of 5 bases from V and 2 bases from J, the junction contained 0 bases not matched to a gene. CDR1 and CDR2 from the germline V gene are SGHRS and YFSETQ. The CDR3 is 15 amino acids. CDR3 loop: CASRTSGRAYNEQFF. The CDR3 coding sequence is TGCGCCAGCAGGACTAGCGGGAGGGCCTACAATGAGCAGTTCTTC.

CDR3 nucleotides: TGTGCCAGCAGCTTATTCTCGACGGGAGGGCCGATGGGGACCGGGGAGCTGTTTTTT. It specifies CASSLFSTGGPMGTGELFF. The rearrangement joins TRBV13 to TRBJ2-2; 8 bases fit TRBD2. The ends lost 2 bases at V and 5 bases at J; junction bases unmatched: 16. CDR1 PRHDT and CDR2 FYEKMQ come from the germline V gene (reference sequence). The CDR3 runs to 19 residues.

CDR3 nucleotides: TGTGCCAGCAGCTTAGGAGGGGGCAATGAGCAGTTCTTC. Translated: CASSLGGGNEQFF. The chain couples TRBV7-9 to TRBJ2-1; tentative D call: TRBD1 (6 bases). Trimming took 1 base from V and 6 from J, leaving 7 bases between them. The CDR3 is 13 residues long. The germline gives CDR1 SEHNR, CDR2 FQNEAQ (reference sequence).

The chain is built from TRBV7-9 and TRBJ2-1; weak D call: TRBD2 (6 bases). Trimming left V 7 bases short and J 9 bases short, with 22 bases between. This CDR3 region has 15 residues. Germline V lookup: CDR1 SEHNR, CDR2 FQNEAQ (reference sequence). The CDR3 DNA follows: TGTGCCAGCACTTGGCCGGGGAGGCTCCGTGGTGAGCAGTTCTTC. This codes for CASTWPGRLRGEQFF.

The chain is built from TRBV24-1 and TRBJ2-2, with TRBD2 as a possible D gene (5 bases). Germline CDR1 is KGHDR and CDR2 is SFDVKD. This CDR3 has 15 residues. V lost 3 bases and J 5 bases, leaving 12 bases between the germline ends. The CDR3, as DNA: TGTGCCACCAGTGATCCTACTAGTGGGACCGGGGAGCTGTTTTTT. Its translation: CATSDPTSGTGELFF.

The chain has TRBV30 and TRBJ1-1; D is unclear. The V gene lost 5 bases and the J gene lost 7 bases, with 11 bases spanning the gap. The CDR3 extends over 11 amino acids. Germline assignment: CDR1 GTSNPN and CDR2 SVGIG (reference sequence). The CDR3 nucleotides are TGTGCCTGGTGTGAGCGAGATGAAGCTTTCTTT. Protein product: CAWCERDEAFF.

The chain combines TRBV5-1 with TRBJ2-7, with D possibly being TRBD1 (6 bases). Germline loops: CDR1 SGHRS, CDR2 YFSETQ. There are 12 residues in the CDR3. V was shortened by 9 bases and J by 3 bases, with 13 bases between the two germline ends. CDR3 amino acids: CATPGQDYEQYF. CDR3 DNA: TGCGCCACCCCGGGACAAGACTACGAGCAGTACTTC.

The chain recombines TRBV2 with TRBJ2-7, with D perhaps TRBD1 (5 bases). V lost 1 base, J lost 3 bases, and 13 bases lay in between. CDR3 length: 15 amino acids. Germline V gene lookup returns CDR1 SNHLY and CDR2 FYNNEI. The CDR3 nucleotides read TGTGCCAGCAGTGAAGTACAGGTAGGGGTCTACGAGCAGTACTTC. Protein sequence: CASSEVQVGVYEQYF.

V is TRBV5-8 and J is TRBJ2-5, with a possible D match to TRBD1 (6 bases). The CDR3 sequence is 17 residues long. V lost 4 bases to trimming and J lost 6 bases, with 25 bases between them. CDR1 is SGHTS and CDR2 is YDEGEE in the germline V gene. CDR3 in amino acids: CASSAWVAGEGRQTQYF. For the CDR3, the DNA is TGTGCCAGCAGCGCCTGGGTAGCAGGGGAAGGGCGGCAGACCCAGTACTTC.